This passage covers 2 T cell receptor beta chains from one sample sequenced in a study of PD-L1 blockade in urothelial cancer. Sequenced by immunoSEQ multiplex PCR; TCRdb stores in-frame clones only, minus some. The sample contains tens of thousands of clones, approximately 89% of which appear only once. Regarding time point: peripheral blood 6 weeks after treatment start. The sequences come from PBMCs, collected around atezolizumab (anti-PD-L1) treatment. The receptors were sampled from a woman of 80 years or more with urothelial cancer.

The chain employs TRBV9 and TRBJ2-1; the D gene is possibly TRBD2 (6 bases). V gave up 0 bases and J gave up 3 bases, with 10 bases separating them. The germline V gene encodes CDR1 SGDLS and CDR2 YYNGEE. The CDR3 is 15 amino acids. CDR3 sequence: CASSVELADYNEQFF. In DNA, the CDR3 is TGTGCCAGCAGCGTAGAACTAGCAGACTACAATGAGCAGTTCTTC. Supplemented by reference TRBV9 and TRBJ2-1, the full variable domain reads DSGVTQTPKHLITATGQRVTLRCSPRSGDLSVYWYQQSLDQGLQFLIQYYNGEERAKGNILERFSAQQFPDLHSELNLSSLELGDSALYFCASSVELADYNEQFFGPGTRLTVL.

This clone was detected only once. This chain links TRBV19 with TRBJ2-1; the D gene is possibly TRBD2 (5 bases). Germline CDR1 and CDR2: LNHDA and SQIVND (reference sequence). Trimming pared 3 bases from V and 0 bases from J, leaving 15 bases between. The CDR3 is 17 amino acids. This CDR3 reads CASSMDRLAGSYNEQFF. In nucleotides, the CDR3 is TGTGCCAGTAGTATGGATAGGCTAGCAGGCTCCTACAATGAGCAGTTCTTC.